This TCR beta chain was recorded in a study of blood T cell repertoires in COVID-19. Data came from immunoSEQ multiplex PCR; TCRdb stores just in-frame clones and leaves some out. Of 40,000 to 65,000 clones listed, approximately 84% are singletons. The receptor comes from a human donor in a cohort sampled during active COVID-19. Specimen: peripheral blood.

The DNA of the CDR3 is TGTGCCTCCAGACAGGACCTTAGCTCTGGGGCCAACGTCCTGACTTTC. Protein product: CASRQDLSSGANVLTF. The chain links TRBV2 to TRBJ2-6; D might be TRBD1 (6 bases). Germline loops: CDR1 SNHLY, CDR2 FYNNEI. Deletions cut 11 bases from V and 0 bases from J, with 17 bases between. This CDR3 region has 16 residues. Filled out from reference TRBV2 and TRBJ2-6, the complete variable domain reads EPEVTQTPSHQVTQMGQEVILRCVPISNHLYFYWYRQILGQKVEFLVSFYNNEISEKSEIFDDQFSVERPDGSNFTLKIRSTKLEDSAMYFCASRQDLSSGANVLTFGAGSRLTVL.